This TCR beta chain was identified in a study of shared clonotypes between healthy human individuals. On the study more broadly: CD4 naive and memory got three plates each, CD8 naive two, CD8 memory one.

Using immunoSEQ multiplex PCR, the repertoire was profiled, and TCRdb retains in-frame clones only, with some absent. The data show a few million clones, approximately 96% seen once. This CDR3 region has 15 residues. The V gene end was trimmed by 3 bases and the J gene end by 8 bases; junction bases not matched to a gene: 10. Germline V CDR1 and CDR2: GTSNPN, SVGIG (reference sequence). The chain has TRBV30 and TRBJ2-2, with TRBD1 matching 9 bases. What was sequenced was naive CD4+ T cells sorted from blood. Subset meaning: CD45RA+ positively selected. The TCR comes from a man younger than 35 in good health. This chain's CDR3 is CAWRKGDRDRGELFF. The CDR3 region has the DNA TGTGCCTGGAGAAAAGGGGACAGGGACAGGGGGGAGCTGTTTTTT.